The sequence of this T cell receptor beta chain was determined in a study of T cell repertoires in cytomegalovirus infection. The V gene's germline CDR1 is MNHEY and CDR2 SMNVEV (reference sequence). This CDR3 has 19 amino acids. The V and J ends lost 3 bases and 0 bases, in that order; junction bases with no gene match: 14. One entry per CDR3 protein results from TCRdb running MiXCR on the reads. The sample carries roughly 340,000 distinct CDR3 sequences, 25% to 30% recorded once. This clonotype was detected a few times. As yet, its antigen is unknown. The starting material was cultured PBMCs, obtained from culture after CMV antigen stimulation. The chain joins TRBV27 to TRBJ1-5; TRBD1 aligns across 7 bases. The source is a human donor in good health (CMV status not recorded). Some clones in this sample may be carry-over from other donors' samples. This CDR3 is CASSFWYRGRRDSNQPQHF. DNA for the CDR3: TGTGCCAGCAGTTTTTGGTATAGGGGGCGCCGGGATAGCAATCAGCCCCAGCATTTT.